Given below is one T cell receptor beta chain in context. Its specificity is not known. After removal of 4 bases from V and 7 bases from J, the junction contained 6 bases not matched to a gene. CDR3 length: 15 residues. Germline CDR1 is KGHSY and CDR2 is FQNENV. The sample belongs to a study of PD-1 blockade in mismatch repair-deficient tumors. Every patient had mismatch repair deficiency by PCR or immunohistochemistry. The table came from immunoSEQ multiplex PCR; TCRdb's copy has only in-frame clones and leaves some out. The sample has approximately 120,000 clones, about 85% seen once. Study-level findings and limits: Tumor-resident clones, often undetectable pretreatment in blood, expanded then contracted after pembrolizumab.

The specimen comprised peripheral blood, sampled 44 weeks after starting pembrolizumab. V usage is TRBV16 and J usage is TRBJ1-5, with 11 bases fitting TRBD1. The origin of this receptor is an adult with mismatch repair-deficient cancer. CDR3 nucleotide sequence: TGTGCCAGCAGCCTGACGGGACAGGGGGGCCAGCCCCAGCATTTT. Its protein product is CASSLTGQGGQPQHF.